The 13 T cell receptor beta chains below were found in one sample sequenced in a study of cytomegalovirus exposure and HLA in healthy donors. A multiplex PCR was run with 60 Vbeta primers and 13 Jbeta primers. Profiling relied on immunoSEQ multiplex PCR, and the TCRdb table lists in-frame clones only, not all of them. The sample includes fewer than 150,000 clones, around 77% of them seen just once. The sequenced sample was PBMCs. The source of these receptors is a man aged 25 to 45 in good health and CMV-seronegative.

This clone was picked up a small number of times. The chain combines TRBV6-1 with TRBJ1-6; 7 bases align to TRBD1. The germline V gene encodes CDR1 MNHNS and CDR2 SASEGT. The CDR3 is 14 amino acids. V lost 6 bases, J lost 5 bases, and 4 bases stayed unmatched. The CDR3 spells CASSSGTDNSPLHF. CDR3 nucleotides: TGTGCCAGCAGCTCCGGGACAGATAATTCACCCCTCCACTTT.

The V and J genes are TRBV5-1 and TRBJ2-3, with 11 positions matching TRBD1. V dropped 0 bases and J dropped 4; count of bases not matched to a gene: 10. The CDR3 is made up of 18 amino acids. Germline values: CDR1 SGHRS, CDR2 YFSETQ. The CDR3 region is CASSLARGTGGSPDTQYF. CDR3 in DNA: TGCGCCAGCAGCTTGGCCAGGGGGACAGGGGGGTCCCCAGATACGCAGTATTTT.

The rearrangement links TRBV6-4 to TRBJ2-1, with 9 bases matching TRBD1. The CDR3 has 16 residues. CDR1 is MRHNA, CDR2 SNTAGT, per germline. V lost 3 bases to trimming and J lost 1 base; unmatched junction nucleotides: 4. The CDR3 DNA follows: TGTGCCAGCAGTGAATGGGGACAGGGTTCCTACAATGAGCAGTTCTTC. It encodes CASSEWGQGSYNEQFF.

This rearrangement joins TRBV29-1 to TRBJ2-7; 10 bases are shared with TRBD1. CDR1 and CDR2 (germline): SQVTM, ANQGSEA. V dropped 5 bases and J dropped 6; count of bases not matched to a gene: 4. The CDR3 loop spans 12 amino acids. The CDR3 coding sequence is TGCAGCGTTCTGACAGGGGGCGGCGAGCAGTACTTC. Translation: CSVLTGGGEQYF.

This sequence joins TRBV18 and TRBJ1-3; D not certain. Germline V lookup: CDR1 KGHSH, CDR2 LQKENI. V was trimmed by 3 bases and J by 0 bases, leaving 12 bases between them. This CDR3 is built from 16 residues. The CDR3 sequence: CASSPSGSYSGNTIYF. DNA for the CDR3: TGTGCCAGCTCACCTTCAGGTTCATACTCTGGAAACACCATATATTTT.

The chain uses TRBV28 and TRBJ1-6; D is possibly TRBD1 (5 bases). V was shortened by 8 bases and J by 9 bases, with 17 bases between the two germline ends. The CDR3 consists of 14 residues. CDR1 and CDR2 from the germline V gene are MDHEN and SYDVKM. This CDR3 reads CASLGLPRRSPLHF. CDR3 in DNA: TGTGCCAGCTTGGGACTGCCTCGCCGTTCACCCCTCCACTTT.

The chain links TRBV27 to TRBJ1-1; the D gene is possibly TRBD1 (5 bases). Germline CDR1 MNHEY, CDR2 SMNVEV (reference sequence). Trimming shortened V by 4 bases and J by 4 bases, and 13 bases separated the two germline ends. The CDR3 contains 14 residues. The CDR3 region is CASSWGWRGTEAFF. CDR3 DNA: TGTGCCAGCAGTTGGGGATGGAGGGGCACTGAAGCTTTCTTT.

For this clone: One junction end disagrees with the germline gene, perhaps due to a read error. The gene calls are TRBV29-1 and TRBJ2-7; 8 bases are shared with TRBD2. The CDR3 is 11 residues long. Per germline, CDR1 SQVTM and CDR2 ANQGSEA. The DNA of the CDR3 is TGCAGCGTTTGGGAGGATAGCGGGATACACTTC. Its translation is CSVWEDSGIHF.

CDR3 sequence reads: CASRGQGRTYNEQFF. The CDR3 nucleotides read TGTGCCAGCAGGGGACAGGGACGTACCTACAATGAGCAGTTCTTC. The chain combines TRBV7-2 with TRBJ2-1; TRBD1 aligns across 9 bases. The CDR3 is 15 residues long. J gave up 2 bases and V 6 bases, and 5 bases lay outside the gene matches. CDR1 and CDR2 from the germline V gene are SGHTA and FQGNSA. Variable domain in full (rest from reference TRBV7-2 and TRBJ2-1): GAGVSQSPSNKVTEKGKDVELRCDPISGHTALYWYRQSLGQGLEFLIYFQGNSAPDKSGLPSDRFSAERTGGSVSTLTIQRTQQEDSAVYLCASRGQGRTYNEQFFGPGTRLTVL.

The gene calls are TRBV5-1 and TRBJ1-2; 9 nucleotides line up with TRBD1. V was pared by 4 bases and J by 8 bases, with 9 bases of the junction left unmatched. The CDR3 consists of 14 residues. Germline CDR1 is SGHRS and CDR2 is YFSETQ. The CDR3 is CASSLQDRGGGYTF. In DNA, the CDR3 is TGCGCCAGCAGCCTGCAGGACAGGGGAGGCGGCTACACCTTC.

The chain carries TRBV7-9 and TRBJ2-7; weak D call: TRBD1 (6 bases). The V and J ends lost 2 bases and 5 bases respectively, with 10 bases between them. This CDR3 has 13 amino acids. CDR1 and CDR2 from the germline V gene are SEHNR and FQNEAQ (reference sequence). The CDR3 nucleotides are TGTGCCAGCAGCTTATGGCAGGGGAACGAGCAGTACTTC. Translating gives CASSLWQGNEQYF.

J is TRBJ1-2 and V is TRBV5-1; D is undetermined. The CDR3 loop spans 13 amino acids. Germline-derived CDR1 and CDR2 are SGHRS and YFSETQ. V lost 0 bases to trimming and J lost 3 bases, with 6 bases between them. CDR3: CASSLEADYGYTF. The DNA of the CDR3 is TGCGCCAGCAGCTTGGAAGCGGACTATGGCTACACCTTC.

CDR3 bases: TGTGCCAGCAGTTTAAACTGGCAGGCTTTCTCTGGAAACACCATATATTTT. It specifies CASSLNWQAFSGNTIYF. The gene calls are TRBV27 and TRBJ1-3; D ambiguous. Trimming removed 2 bases from V and 0 bases from J, with 14 bases in between. This CDR3 region has 17 residues. Germline V lookup: CDR1 MNHEY, CDR2 SMNVEV (reference sequence).